This T cell receptor (beta chain) originates from a study of T cells in Graves' hyperthyroidism and ophthalmopathy. This clonotype was seen at least ten times. Germline CDR1 reads SEHNR; CDR2 reads FQNEAQ (reference sequence). Trimming cost V 6 bases and J 5 bases, with 10 bases left between them. This CDR3 region has 12 residues. RNA transcripts served as the template for amplifying TCR beta CDR3 regions. First-round RT-PCR of the TCR CDR3 relied on the HTBI primer set. TCRdb analysed the multiplex PCR reads with MiXCR anew, one entry per CDR3 protein. The sample has hundreds of thousands of distinct CDR3 sequences, roughly a sixth seen once; the top ten hold approximately 18%. It was considered stable Graves' hyperthyroidism when ophthalmopathy did not progress within 18 months.

What was sequenced was blood. The source is a young woman with Graves' hyperthyroidism. The rearrangement links TRBV7-9 to TRBJ2-5; the D gene is possibly TRBD1 (5 bases). The CDR3: CASSQGVETQYF. The CDR3 DNA is TGTGCCAGCAGTCAAGGGGTGGAGACCCAGTACTTC.